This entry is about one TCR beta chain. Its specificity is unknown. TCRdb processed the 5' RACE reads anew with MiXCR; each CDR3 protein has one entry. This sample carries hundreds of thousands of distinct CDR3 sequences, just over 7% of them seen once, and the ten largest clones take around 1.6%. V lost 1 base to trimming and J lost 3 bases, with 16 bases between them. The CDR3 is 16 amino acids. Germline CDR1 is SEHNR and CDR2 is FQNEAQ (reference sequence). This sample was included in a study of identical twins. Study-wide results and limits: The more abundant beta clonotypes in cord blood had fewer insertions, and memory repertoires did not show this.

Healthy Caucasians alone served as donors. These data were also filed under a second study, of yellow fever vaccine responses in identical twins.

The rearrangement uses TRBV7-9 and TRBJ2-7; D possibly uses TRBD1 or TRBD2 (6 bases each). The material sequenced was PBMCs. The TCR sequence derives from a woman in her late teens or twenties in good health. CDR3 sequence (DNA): TGTGCCAGCAGCTTAGGACCCCGGGGGCCCCACTACGAGCAGTACTTC. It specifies CASSLGPRGPHYEQYF.